Listed below are T cell receptor beta chains from one sample, sequenced in a study of OX40 agonist ivuxolimab in advanced cancers. Some clones are missing from TCRdb's copy, which holds only in-frame ones; the method was immunoSEQ multiplex PCR. This sample has about 82,000 clones, with around 92% found just once. The material was CD4+ or CD8+ T cells sorted from blood, obtained in a trial of the OX40 agonist ivuxolimab. These receptor sequences come from an adult with an advanced solid tumor such as melanoma, head and neck, liver or kidney cancer. Each CDR3 is given with its conserved first and last residue. A D gene is named only where the DNA matches it firmly. A clone size is listed for some rows: how often the clone was seen (once, few, many), or a class if it is expanded.

clone_size cdr3_length j_call d_call v_call cdr3_aa cdr3_nt
- 16 TRBJ1-5 - TRBV10-3 CAISEEIQGLNQPQHF TGTGCCATCAGTGAGGAGATACAGGGTCTCAATCAGCCCCAGCATTTT
- 14 TRBJ1-3 - TRBV9 CASSVDREGNTIYF TGTGCCAGCAGCGTAGACAGGGAGGGAAACACCATATATTTT
once 15 TRBJ1-5 - TRBV10-3 CAISDSSSSNQPQHF TGTGCCATCAGTGATTCGTCCTCTAGCAATCAGCCCCAGCATTTT
- 15 TRBJ2-7 TRBD2 TRBV15 CATSRRSGASYEQYF TGTGCCACCAGCAGACGAAGCGGGGCCTCCTACGAGCAGTACTTC
- 15 TRBJ1-4 TRBD1 TRBV7-9 CASSPRDRADEKLFF TGTGCCAGCAGCCCCCGGGACAGGGCGGATGAAAAACTGTTTTTT
- 14 TRBJ2-7 - TRBV27 CASRLQIAAYEQYF TGTGCCAGCAGACTTCAAATAGCGGCTTACGAGCAGTACTTC
- 14 TRBJ2-7 TRBD2 TRBV29-1 CSVEVKGLDYEQYF TGCAGCGTTGAAGTAAAAGGACTAGACTACGAGCAGTACTTC
- 14 TRBJ2-7 - TRBV9 CASSVEGSVYEQYF TGTGCCAGCAGCGTAGAGGGTAGCGTCTACGAGCAGTACTTC
- 14 TRBJ2-7 - TRBV4-1 CASSSIRGDYEQYF TGCGCCAGCAGTTCCATTAGGGGCGACTACGAGCAGTACTTC
- 10 TRBJ2-7 - TRBV11-2 CASSSASQYF TGTGCCAGCAGCTCGGCCTCACAGTACTTC
- 15 TRBJ2-7 - TRBV4-3 CASSRHRDNSYEQYF TGCGCCAGCAGCCGGCACCGGGACAACTCCTACGAGCAGTACTTC
- 15 TRBJ1-1 - TRBV15 CATSRIRDLNTEAFF TGTGCCACCAGCAGGATCAGGGATTTGAACACTGAAGCTTTCTTT
- 14 TRBJ1-2 - TRBV6-5 CASSQTKGTYGYTF TGTGCCAGCAGTCAGACAAAAGGAACATATGGCTACACCTTC
- 12 TRBJ2-3 - TRBV2 CASMRNTDTQYF TGTGCCAGCATGAGAAACACAGATACGCAGTATTTT
once 14 TRBJ2-2 TRBD2 TRBV6-5 CASISAGGTGELFF TGTGCCAGCATATCGGCGGGAGGGACCGGGGAGCTGTTTTTT
- 15 TRBJ2-6 - TRBV11-2 CASSLRSGGANVLTF TGTGCCAGCAGCTTAAGGTCCGGAGGGGCCAACGTCCTGACTTTC
- 15 TRBJ1-2 - TRBV13 CASSRWEADNYGYTF TGTGCCAGCAGCCGTTGGGAGGCCGATAACTATGGCTACACCTTC
- 15 TRBJ2-7 - TRBV27 CASSLGWMDNYEQYF TGTGCCAGCAGTTTAGGGTGGATGGACAACTACGAGCAGTACTTC
once 18 TRBJ2-2 TRBD2 TRBV14 CASSQVTSGGPLTGELFF TGTGCCAGCAGCCAAGTTACTAGCGGGGGCCCCCTCACCGGGGAGCTGTTTTTT
- 15 TRBJ1-2 - TRBV2 CASSAWQGPNYGYTF TGTGCCAGCAGTGCTTGGCAGGGGCCGAACTATGGCTACACCTTC
- 13 TRBJ2-7 - TRBV5-5 CASSFTRINEQYF TGTGCCAGCAGCTTTACGCGGATCAACGAGCAGTACTTC
once 17 TRBJ2-1 - TRBV21-1 CASSHHIAGNHYNEQFF TGTGCCAGCAGCCATCATATAGCGGGGAACCACTACAATGAGCAGTTCTTC
- 14 TRBJ2-7 - TRBV7-8 CASSLLLLPYEQYF TGTGCCAGCAGCTTGTTACTTCTCCCCTACGAGCAGTACTTC
- 12 TRBJ2-3 - TRBV7-6 CASSRRDDTQYF TGTGCCAGCAGCCGCAGGGACGATACGCAGTATTTT
- 19 TRBJ1-3 - TRBV11-2 CASSFTPKTTGSSGNTIYF TGTGCCAGCAGCTTCACTCCAAAAACGACCGGCAGCTCTGGAAACACCATATATTTT
- 13 TRBJ1-2 - TRBV9 CASSWGAKDGYTF TGTGCCAGCAGCTGGGGGGCGAAAGATGGCTACACCTTC
- 13 TRBJ1-2 - TRBV15 CATSRDDPAGYTF TGTGCCACCAGCAGAGATGACCCAGCAGGCTACACCTTC
- 12 TRBJ2-1 - TRBV4-1 CASSFRGNEQFF TGCGCCAGCAGCTTCAGAGGGAATGAGCAGTTCTTC
- 16 TRBJ1-5 - TRBV4-1 CASSQPDGPSNQPQHF TGCGCCAGCAGCCAACCCGACGGACCTAGCAATCAGCCCCAGCATTTT
- 13 TRBJ1-1 - TRBV6-5 CASSHGGNTEAFF TGTGCCAGCAGTCACGGAGGAAACACTGAAGCTTTCTTT
- 11 TRBJ2-2 - TRBV14 CASARLGELFF TGTGCCAGCGCTAGGCTCGGGGAGCTGTTTTTT
- 16 TRBJ2-2 - TRBV11-2 CASSLVLQKNTGELFF TGTGCCAGCAGCTTAGTCTTACAGAAAAACACCGGGGAGCTGTTTTTT
- 15 TRBJ2-1 - TRBV11-2 CASSYRTPGGNEQFF TGTGCCAGCAGCTACCGGACCCCAGGAGGGAATGAGCAGTTCTTC
- 15 TRBJ2-1 TRBD2 TRBV6-1 CASSEASGGANEQFF TGTGCCAGCAGTGAAGCTAGCGGGGGGGCCAATGAGCAGTTCTTC
- 15 TRBJ2-7 - TRBV27 CASNPRGGSSYEQYF TGTGCCAGCAATCCCCGGGGCGGTAGCTCCTACGAGCAGTACTTC
- 12 TRBJ1-5 - TRBV6-1 CASSQPNQPQHF TGTGCCAGCAGCCAGCCGAATCAGCCCCAGCATTTT
- 8 TRBJ1-2 - TRBV20-1 CSTSWSAF TGCAGTACTAGCTGGTCTGCTTTC
- 12 TRBJ1-5 - TRBV7-8 CASSLSVQPQHF TGTGCCAGCAGCTTAAGTGTCCAGCCCCAGCATTTT
- 16 TRBJ2-5 TRBD1 TRBV2 CASSGSDRGLGGTQYF TGTGCCAGCAGTGGAAGCGACAGGGGGCTGGGAGGGACCCAGTACTTC
- 15 TRBJ2-7 TRBD1 TRBV27 CASSLGLRDSYEQYF TGTGCCAGCAGTTTAGGACTCCGGGACAGCTACGAGCAGTACTTC
- 13 TRBJ2-5 TRBD2 TRBV7-9 CASRGGGIWTQYF TGTGCCAGCCGCGGGGGGGGCATTTGGACCCAGTACTTC
- 14 TRBJ2-5 - TRBV7-6 CASSSGEKQETQYF TGTGCCAGCAGCTCGGGGGAGAAACAAGAGACCCAGTACTTC
- 15 TRBJ2-1 - TRBV9 CASSASGTDYNEQFF TGTGCCAGCAGCGCCTCCGGGACTGACTACAATGAGCAGTTCTTC
- 13 TRBJ2-7 - TRBV27 CASSLGGTYEQYF TGTGCCAGCAGTTTAGGGGGGACCTACGAGCAGTACTTC
- 15 TRBJ2-1 - TRBV4-3 CASSQVLAGSDEQFF TGCGCCAGCAGCCAAGTGCTGGCGGGGTCAGATGAGCAGTTCTTC